The T cell receptor (beta chain) under discussion was sequenced for a study of CD8+ T cells in alopecia areata. Across the study: It was 6 to 18 months of tofacitinib, and then there were 6 months off drug.

Concerning this clone itself: Its antigen is undetermined.

The germline gives CDR1 SQVTM, CDR2 ANQGSEA. V lost 1 base to trimming and J lost 2 bases, with 8 bases between them. The CDR3 has 13 residues. Lesional scalp punch biopsies and peripheral blood came from alopecia areata patients. Reverse transcription of extracted RNA yielded cDNA, which provided the sequencing template. Produced via immunoSEQ multiplex PCR; TCRdb's table is partial and in-frame only. The repertoire holds about 98,000 clones, with 35% to 50% as singletons. General study results and limits: Higher clonality was seen in lesional scalp than in normal scalp, especially in alopecia totalis/universalis.

J is TRBJ1-2 and V is TRBV29-1; D call uncertain. The receptor was isolated from a human donor with alopecia areata. Sequenced material: CD4+ T cells sorted from blood. In DNA, the CDR3 is TGCAGCGTTGAAGGTCAGGACAACTATGGCTACACCTTC. Translated, it gives CSVEGQDNYGYTF. Combining the CDR3 with reference TRBV29-1 and TRBJ1-2 gives the whole variable domain SAVISQKPSRDICQRGTSLTIQCQVDSQVTMMFWYRQQPGQSLTLIATANQGSEATYESGFVIDKFPISRPNLTFSTLTVSNMSPEDSSIYLCSVEGQDNYGYTFGSGTRLTVV.